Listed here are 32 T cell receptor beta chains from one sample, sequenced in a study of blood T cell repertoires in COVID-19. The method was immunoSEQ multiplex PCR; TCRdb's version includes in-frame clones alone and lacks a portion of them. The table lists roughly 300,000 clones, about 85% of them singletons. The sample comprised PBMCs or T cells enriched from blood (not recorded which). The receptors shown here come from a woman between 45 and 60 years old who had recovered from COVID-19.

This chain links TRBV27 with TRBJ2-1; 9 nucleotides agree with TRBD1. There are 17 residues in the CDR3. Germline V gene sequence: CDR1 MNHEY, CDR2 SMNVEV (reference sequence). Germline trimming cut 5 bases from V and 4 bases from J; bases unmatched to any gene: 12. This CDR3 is CASSPLSGQGIYNEQFF. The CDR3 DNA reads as TGTGCCAGCAGTCCGCTGTCCGGACAGGGGATTTACAATGAGCAGTTCTTC.

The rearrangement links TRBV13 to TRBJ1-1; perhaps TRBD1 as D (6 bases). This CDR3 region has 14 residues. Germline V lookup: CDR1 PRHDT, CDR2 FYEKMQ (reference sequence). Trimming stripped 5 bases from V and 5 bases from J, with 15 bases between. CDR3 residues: CASSRERGLTEAFF. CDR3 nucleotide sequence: TGTGCCAGCAGCAGAGAGAGGGGGTTAACTGAAGCTTTCTTT.

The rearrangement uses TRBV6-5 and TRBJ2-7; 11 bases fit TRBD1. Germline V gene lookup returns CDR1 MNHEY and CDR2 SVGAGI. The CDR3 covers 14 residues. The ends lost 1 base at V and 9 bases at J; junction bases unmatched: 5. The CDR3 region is CASSYYWTGGLQYF. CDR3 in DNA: TGTGCCAGCAGTTACTACTGGACAGGGGGCTTGCAGTACTTC.

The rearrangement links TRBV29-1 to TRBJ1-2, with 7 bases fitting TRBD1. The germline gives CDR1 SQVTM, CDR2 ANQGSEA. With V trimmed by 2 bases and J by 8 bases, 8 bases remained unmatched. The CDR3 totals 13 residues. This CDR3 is CSVEMFQGDGYTF. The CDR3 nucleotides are TGCAGCGTTGAAATGTTCCAGGGGGACGGCTACACCTTC.

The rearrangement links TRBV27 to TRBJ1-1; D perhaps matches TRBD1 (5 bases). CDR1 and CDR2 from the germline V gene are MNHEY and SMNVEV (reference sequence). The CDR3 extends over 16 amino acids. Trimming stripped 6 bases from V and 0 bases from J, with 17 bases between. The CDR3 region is CASSPGGAAMNTEAFF. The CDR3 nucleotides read TGTGCCAGCAGCCCGGGGGGTGCAGCCATGAACACTGAAGCTTTCTTT.

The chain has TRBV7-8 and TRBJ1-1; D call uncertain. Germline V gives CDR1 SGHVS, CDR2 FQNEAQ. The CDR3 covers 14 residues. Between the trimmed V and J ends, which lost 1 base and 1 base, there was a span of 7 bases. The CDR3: CASSLVGRNTEAFF. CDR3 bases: TGTGCCAGCAGCTTAGTAGGGAGGAACACTGAAGCTTTCTTT.

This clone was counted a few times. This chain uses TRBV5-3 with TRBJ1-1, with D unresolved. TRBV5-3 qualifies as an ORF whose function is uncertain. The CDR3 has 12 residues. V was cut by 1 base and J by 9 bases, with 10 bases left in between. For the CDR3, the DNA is TGTGCCAGAAGCTTGTCTCAGAAACAAGCTTTCTTT. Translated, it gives CARSLSQKQAFF.

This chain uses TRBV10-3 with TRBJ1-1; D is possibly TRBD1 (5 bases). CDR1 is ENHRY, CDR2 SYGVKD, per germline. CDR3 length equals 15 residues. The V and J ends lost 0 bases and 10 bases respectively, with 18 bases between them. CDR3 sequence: CAISESGRAEKGAFF. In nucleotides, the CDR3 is TGTGCCATCAGTGAGTCAGGCAGGGCGGAGAAGGGAGCTTTCTTT.

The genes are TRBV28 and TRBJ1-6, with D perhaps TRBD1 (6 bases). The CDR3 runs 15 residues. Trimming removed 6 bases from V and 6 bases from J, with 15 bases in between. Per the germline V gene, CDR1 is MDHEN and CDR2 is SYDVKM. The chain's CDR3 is CASRGSGTSNSPLHF. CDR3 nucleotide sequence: TGTGCCAGCAGGGGGAGCGGGACAAGTAATTCACCCCTCCACTTT.

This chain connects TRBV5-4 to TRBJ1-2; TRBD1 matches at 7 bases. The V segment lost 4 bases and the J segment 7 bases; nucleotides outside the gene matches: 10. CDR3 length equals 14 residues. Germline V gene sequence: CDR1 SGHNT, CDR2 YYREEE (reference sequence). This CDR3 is CASSPGQDRGGYTF. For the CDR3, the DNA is TGTGCCAGCAGCCCCGGACAGGATAGGGGTGGCTACACCTTC.

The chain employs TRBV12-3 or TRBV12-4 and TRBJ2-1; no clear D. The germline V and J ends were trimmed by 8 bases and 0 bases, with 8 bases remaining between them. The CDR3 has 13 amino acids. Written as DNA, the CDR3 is TGTGCCAGCCTGGCAAGCTCCTACAATGAGCAGTTCTTC. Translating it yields CASLASSYNEQFF.

The CDR3, as DNA: TGTGCCAGCAGTTTATCCAGGGCAGGAGCCCTCTACGAGCAGTACTTC. It yields the protein CASSLSRAGALYEQYF. V and J are TRBV28 and TRBJ2-7, with TRBD1 as a possible D gene (5 bases). Trimming removed 1 base at V and 3 bases at J, with 16 bases between. CDR1 is MDHEN and CDR2 is SYDVKM in the germline V gene. The CDR3 runs 16 residues.

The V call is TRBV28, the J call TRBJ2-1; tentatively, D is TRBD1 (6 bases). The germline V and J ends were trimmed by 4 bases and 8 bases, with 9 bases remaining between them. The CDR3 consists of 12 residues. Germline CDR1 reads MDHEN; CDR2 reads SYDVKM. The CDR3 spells CASSWGLDEQFF. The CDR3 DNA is TGTGCCAGCAGTTGGGGGCTGGATGAGCAGTTCTTC.

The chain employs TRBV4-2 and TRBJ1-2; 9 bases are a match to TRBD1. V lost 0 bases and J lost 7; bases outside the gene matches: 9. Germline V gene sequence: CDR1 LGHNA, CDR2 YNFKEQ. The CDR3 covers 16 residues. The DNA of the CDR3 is TGTGCCAGCAGCCAAGATACGGGACAGGGTTATGGTGGCTACACCTTC. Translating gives CASSQDTGQGYGGYTF.

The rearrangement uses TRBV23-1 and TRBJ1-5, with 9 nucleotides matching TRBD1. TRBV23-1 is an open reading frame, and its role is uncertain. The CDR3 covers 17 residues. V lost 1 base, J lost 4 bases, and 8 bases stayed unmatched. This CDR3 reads CASSQWDRDIANQPQHF. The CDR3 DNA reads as TGCGCCAGCAGTCAATGGGACAGGGACATTGCAAATCAGCCCCAGCATTTT.

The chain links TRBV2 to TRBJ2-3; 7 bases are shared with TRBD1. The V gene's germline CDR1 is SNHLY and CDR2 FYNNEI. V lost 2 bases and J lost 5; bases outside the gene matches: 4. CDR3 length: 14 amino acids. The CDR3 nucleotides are TGTGCCAGCAGTGAACGCCAGGGGGAAGATACGCAGTATTTT. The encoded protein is CASSERQGEDTQYF. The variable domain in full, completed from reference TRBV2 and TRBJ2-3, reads EPEVTQTPSHQVTQMGQEVILRCVPISNHLYFYWYRQILGQKVEFLVSFYNNEISEKSEIFDDQFSVERPDGSNFTLKIRSTKLEDSAMYFCASSERQGEDTQYFGPGTRLTVL.

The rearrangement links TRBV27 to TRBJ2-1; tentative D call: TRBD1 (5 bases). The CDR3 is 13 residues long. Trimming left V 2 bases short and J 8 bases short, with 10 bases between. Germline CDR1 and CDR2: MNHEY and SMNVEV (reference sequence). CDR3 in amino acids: CASSLRGLDEQFF. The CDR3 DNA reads TGTGCCAGCAGTTTAAGGGGTTTGGATGAGCAGTTCTTC.

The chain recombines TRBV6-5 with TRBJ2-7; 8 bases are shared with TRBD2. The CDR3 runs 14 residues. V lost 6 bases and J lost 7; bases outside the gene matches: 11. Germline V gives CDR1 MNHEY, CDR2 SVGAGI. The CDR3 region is CASSVGRAWGEQYF. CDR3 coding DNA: TGTGCCAGCAGCGTCGGGAGGGCCTGGGGAGAGCAGTACTTC.

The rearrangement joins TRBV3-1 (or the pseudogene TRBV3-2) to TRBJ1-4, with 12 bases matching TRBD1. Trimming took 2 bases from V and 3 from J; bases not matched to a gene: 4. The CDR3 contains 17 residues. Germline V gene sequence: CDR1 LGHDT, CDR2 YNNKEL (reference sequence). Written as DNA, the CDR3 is TGTGCCAGCAGCCAACCGGGACAGGGGGCCGCTAATGAAAAACTGTTTTTT. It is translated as CASSQPGQGAANEKLFF.

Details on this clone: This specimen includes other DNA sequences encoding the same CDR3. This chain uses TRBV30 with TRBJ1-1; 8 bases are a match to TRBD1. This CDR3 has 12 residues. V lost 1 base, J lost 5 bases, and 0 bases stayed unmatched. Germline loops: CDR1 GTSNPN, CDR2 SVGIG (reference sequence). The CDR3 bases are TGTGCCTGGAGTGGACAGGGGACTGAAGCTTTCTTT. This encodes CAWSGQGTEAFF.

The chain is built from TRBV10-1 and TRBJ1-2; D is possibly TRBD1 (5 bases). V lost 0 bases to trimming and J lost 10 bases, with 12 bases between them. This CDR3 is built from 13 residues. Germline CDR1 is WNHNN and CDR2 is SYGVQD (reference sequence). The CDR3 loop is CASSESGGWPYTF. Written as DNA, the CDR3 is TGCGCCAGCAGTGAGTCCGGGGGGTGGCCCTACACCTTC.

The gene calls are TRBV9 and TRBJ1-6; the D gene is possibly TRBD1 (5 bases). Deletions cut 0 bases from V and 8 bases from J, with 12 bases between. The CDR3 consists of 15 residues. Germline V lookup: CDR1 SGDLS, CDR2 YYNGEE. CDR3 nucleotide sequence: TGTGCCAGCAGCGTAGTACCGCGGGGCGATTCACCCCTCCACTTT. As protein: CASSVVPRGDSPLHF. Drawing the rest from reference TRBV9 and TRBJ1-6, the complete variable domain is DSGVTQTPKHLITATGQRVTLRCSPRSGDLSVYWYQQSLDQGLQFLIQYYNGEERAKGNILERFSAQQFPDLHSELNLSSLELGDSALYFCASSVVPRGDSPLHFGNGTRLTVT.

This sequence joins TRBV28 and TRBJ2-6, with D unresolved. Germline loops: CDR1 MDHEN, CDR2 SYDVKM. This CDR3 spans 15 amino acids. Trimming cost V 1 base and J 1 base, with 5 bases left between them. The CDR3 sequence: CASSLFTSGANVLTF. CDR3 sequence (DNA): TGTGCCAGCAGTTTATTCACATCTGGGGCCAACGTCCTGACTTTC.

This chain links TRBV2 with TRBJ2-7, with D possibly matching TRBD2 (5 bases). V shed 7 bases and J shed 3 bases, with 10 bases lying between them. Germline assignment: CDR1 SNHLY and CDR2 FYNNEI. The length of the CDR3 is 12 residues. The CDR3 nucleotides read TGTGCCAGCAAGGACTTTCACTACGAGCAGTACTTC. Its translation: CASKDFHYEQYF.

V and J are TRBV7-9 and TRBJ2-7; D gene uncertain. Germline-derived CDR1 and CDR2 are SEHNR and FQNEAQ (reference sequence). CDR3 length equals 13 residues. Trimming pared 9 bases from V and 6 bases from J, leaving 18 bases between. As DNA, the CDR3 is TGTGCCAGTCGCCGCCTAGAGGAAGGCGAGCAGTACTTC. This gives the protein CASRRLEEGEQYF.

The CDR3 spells CASSYSGTGELFF. In DNA form, the CDR3 reads TGTGCCAGCAGTTACTCTGGGACAGGGGAACTGTTTTTT. The rearrangement uses TRBV6-5 and TRBJ1-4, with TRBD1 identical over 10 bases. The CDR3 has 13 residues. Germline trimming cut 0 bases from V and 12 bases from J; bases unmatched to any gene: 1. Germline V gene data show CDR1 as MNHEY and CDR2 as SVGAGI.

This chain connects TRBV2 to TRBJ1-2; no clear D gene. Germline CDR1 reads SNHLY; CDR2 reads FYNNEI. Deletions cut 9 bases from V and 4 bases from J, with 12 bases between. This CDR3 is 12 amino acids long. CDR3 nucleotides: TGTGCCAGTATGGAAAGAGGCTATGGCTACACCTTC. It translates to CASMERGYGYTF.

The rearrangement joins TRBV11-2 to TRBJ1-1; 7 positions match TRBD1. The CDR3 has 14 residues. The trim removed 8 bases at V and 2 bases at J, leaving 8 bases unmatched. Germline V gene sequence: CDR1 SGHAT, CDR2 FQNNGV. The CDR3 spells CASARDRDNTEAFF. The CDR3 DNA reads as TGTGCCAGCGCACGGGACAGAGACAACACTGAAGCTTTCTTT.

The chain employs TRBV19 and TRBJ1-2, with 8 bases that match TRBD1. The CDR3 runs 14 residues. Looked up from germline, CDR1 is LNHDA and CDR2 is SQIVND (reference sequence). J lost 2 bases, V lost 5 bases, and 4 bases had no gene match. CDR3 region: CASSVGQENYGYTF. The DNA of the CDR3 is TGTGCCAGTAGTGTGGGACAGGAGAACTATGGCTACACCTTC.

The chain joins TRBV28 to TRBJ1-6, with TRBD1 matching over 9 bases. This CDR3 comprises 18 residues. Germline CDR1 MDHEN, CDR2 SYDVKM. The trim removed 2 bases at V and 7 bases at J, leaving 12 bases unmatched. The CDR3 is CASSLIPRTGGRNSPLHF. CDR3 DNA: TGTGCCAGCAGTTTAATCCCCCGAACAGGGGGCCGCAATTCACCCCTCCACTTT.

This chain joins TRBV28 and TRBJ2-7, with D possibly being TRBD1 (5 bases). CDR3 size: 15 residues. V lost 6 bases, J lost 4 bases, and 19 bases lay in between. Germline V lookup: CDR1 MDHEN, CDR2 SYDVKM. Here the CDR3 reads CASSDTGSDVYEQYF. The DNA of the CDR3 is TGTGCCAGCAGCGATACAGGCTCCGACGTATACGAGCAGTACTTC.

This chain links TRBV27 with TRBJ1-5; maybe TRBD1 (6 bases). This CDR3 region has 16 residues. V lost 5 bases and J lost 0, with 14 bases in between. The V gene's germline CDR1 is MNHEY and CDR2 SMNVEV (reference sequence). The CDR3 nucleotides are TGTGCCAGCAGTGCGGGTAAGGGGGTTAGCAATCAGCCCCAGCATTTT. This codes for CASSAGKGVSNQPQHF.